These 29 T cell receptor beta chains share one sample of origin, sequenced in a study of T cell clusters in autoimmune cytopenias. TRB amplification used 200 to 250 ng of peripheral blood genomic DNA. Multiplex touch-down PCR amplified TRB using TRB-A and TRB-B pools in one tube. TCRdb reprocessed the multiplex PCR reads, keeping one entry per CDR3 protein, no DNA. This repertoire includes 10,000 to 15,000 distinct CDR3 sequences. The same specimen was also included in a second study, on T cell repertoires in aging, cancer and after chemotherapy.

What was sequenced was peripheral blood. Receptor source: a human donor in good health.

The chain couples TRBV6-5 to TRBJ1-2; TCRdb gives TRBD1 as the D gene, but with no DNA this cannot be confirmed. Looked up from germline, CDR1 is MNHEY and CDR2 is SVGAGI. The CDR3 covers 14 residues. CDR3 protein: CASSRQGQVYGYTF.

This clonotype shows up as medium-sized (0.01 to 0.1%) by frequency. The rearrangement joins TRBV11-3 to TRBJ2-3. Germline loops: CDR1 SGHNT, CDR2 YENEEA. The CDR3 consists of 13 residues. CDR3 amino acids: CASSLDQTDTQYF.

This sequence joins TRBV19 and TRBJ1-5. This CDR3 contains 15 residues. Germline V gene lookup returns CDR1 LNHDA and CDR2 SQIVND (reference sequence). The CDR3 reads CASSPPRTRNQPQHF.

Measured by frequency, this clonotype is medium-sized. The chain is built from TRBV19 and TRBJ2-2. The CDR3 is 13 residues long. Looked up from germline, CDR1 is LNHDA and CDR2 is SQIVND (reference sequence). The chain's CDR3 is CASSVQITGELFF.

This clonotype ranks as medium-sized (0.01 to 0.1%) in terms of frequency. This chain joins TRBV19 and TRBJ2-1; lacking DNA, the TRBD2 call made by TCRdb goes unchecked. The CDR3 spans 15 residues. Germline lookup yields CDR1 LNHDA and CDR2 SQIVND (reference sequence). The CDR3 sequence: CASSPTSSAYNEQFF.

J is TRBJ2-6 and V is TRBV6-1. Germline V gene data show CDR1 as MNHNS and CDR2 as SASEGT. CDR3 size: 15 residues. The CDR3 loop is CASSTDFSGANVLTF.

CDR3 region: CASSSTKGAFPLYEQYF. This chain links TRBV18 with TRBJ2-7; TCRdb's D call, TRBD1, is unchecked because there is no DNA. The CDR3 contains 17 residues. Per germline, CDR1 KGHSH and CDR2 LQKENI.

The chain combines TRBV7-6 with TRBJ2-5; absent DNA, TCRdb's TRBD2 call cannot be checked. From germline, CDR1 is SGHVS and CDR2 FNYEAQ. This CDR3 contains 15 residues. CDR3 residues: CASSGTSSRGETQYF.

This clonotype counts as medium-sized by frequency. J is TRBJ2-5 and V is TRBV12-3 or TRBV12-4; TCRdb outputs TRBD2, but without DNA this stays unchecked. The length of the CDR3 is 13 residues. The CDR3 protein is CASSFSRRETQYF.

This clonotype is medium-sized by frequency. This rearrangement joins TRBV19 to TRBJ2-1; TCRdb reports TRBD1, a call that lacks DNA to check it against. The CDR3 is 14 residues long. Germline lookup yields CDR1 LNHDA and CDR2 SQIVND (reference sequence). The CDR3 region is CASSIAPGDNEQFF.

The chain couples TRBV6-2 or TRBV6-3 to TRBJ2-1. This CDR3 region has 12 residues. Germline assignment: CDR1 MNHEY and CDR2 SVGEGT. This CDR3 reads CASSYEVAEQFF.

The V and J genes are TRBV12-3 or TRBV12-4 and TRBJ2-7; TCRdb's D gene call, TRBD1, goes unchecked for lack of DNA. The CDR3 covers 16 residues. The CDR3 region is CASSLLGTGAPYEQYF.

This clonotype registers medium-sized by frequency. The chain's CDR3 is CASSTGQDTQYF. This rearrangement joins TRBV19 to TRBJ2-3. Germline V gene sequence: CDR1 LNHDA, CDR2 SQIVND (reference sequence). This CDR3 contains 12 residues.

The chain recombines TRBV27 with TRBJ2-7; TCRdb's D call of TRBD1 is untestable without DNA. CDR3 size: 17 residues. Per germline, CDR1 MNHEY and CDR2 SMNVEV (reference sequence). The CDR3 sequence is CASSLSHNRQVSYEQYF.

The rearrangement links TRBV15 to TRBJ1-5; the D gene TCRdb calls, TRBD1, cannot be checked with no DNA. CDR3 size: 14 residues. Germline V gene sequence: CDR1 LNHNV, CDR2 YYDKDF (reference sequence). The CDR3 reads CATSRDRGGRPQHF.

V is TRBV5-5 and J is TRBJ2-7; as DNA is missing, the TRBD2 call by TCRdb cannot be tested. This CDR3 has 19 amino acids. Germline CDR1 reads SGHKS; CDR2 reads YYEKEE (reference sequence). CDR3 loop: CASSLEVSSGGEIRDEQYF.

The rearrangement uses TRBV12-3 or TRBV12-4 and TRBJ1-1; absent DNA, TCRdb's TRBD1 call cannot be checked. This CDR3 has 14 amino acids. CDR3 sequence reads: CASSPTDPGTEAFF.

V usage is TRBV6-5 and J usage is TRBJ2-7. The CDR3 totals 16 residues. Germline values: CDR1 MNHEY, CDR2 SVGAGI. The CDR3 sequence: CASSYRSPSLNYEQYF.

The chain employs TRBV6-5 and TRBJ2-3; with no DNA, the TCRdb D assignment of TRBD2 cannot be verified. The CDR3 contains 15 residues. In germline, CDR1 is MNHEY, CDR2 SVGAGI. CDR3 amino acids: CASSLIGGATDTQYF.

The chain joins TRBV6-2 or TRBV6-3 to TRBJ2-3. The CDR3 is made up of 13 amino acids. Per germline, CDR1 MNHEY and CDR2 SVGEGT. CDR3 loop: CASRQGSTDTQYF.

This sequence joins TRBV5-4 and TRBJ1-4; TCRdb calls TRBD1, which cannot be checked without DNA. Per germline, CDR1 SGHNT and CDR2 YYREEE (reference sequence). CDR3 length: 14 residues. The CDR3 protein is CASRQGGLNEKLFF. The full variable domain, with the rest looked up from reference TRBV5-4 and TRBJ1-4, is ETGVTQSPTHLIKTRGQQVTLRCSSQSGHNTVSWYQQALGQGPQFIFQYYREEENGRGNFPPRFSGLQFPNYSSELNVNALELDDSALYLCASRQGGLNEKLFFGSGTQLSVL.

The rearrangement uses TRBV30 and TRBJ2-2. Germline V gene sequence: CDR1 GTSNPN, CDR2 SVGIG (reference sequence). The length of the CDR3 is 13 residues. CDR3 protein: CAWSGLNTGELFF. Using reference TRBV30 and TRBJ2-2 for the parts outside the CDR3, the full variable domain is SQTIHQWPATLVQPVGSPLSLECTVEGTSNPNLYWYRQAAGRGLQLLFYSVGIGQISSEVPQNLSASRPQDRQFILSSKKLLLSDSGFYLCAWSGLNTGELFFGEGSRLTVL.

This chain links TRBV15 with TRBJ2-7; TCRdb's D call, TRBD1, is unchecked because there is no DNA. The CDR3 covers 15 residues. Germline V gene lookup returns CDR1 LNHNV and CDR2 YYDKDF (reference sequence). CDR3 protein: CATSRDKAGWYEQYF.

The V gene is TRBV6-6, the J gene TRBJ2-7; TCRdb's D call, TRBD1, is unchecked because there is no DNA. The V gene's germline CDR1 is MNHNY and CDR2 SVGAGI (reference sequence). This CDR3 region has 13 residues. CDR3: CASSSDRGGKQYF.

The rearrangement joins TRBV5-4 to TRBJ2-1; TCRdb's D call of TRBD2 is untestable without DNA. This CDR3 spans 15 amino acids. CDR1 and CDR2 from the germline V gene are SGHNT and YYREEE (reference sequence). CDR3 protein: CASSYSGGGDNEQFF. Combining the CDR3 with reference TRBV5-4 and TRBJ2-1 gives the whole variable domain ETGVTQSPTHLIKTRGQQVTLRCSSQSGHNTVSWYQQALGQGPQFIFQYYREEENGRGNFPPRFSGLQFPNYSSELNVNALELDDSALYLCASSYSGGGDNEQFFGPGTRLTVL.

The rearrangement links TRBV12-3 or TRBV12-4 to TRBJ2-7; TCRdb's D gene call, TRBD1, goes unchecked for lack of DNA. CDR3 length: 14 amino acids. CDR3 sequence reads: CASSLGGYSNEQYF.

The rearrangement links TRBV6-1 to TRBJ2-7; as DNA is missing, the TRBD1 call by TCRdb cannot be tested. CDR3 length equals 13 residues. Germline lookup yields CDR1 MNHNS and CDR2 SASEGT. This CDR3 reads CASSGGAVYEQYF.

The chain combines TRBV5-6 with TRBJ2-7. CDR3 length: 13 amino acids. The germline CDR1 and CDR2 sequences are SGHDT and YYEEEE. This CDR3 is CASSLYQNYEQYF.

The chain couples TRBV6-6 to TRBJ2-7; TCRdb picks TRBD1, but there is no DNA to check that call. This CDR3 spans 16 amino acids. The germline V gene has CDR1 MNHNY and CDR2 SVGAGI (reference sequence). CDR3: CASSYPDRGLSYEQYF.